These 21 T cell receptor beta chains originate from one sample sequenced in a study of control samples from healthy donors and cancer patients. Sequencing used immunoSEQ multiplex PCR; TCRdb keeps in-frame clones, though not all of them. The sample yields 130,000 or so clones, less than 95% seen once. The sequenced sample consisted of blood. These receptors originate from a man aged 18-30 years in good health.

The rearrangement links TRBV7-9 to TRBJ2-5; D gene uncertain. Per the germline V gene, CDR1 is SEHNR and CDR2 is FQNEAQ (reference sequence). The V end lost 6 bases, the J end lost 1 base, and 15 bases lay between the germline ends. The CDR3 is 15 residues long. CDR3 in amino acids: CASSLTGSFQETQYF. In DNA, the CDR3 is TGTGCCAGCAGTCTTACCGGATCCTTCCAAGAGACCCAGTACTTC.

The chain carries TRBV21-1 and TRBJ2-3; the table names TRBD1, a call not compared with the DNA. TRBV21-1 is classified as a pseudogene. The CDR3 contains 15 residues. This CDR3 reads CASSRQHVDTDTQYF. The CDR3 coding sequence is TGTGCCAGCAGCCGACAGCACGTGGACACAGATACGCAGTATTTT.

The gene calls are TRBV19 and TRBJ2-1; 9 nucleotides line up with TRBD1. CDR1 is LNHDA, CDR2 SQIVND, per germline (reference sequence). The CDR3 covers 15 residues. V trimming: 7 bases; J trimming: 3 bases; junction bases outside the gene matches: 7. The CDR3 loop is CASKLDRGNYNEQFF. The CDR3 coding sequence is TGTGCCAGTAAACTTGACAGGGGGAACTACAATGAGCAGTTCTTC. The variable domain in full, completed from reference TRBV19 and TRBJ2-1, reads DGGITQSPKYLFRKEGQNVTLSCEQNLNHDAMYWYRQDPGQGLRLIYYSQIVNDFQKGDIAEGYSVSREKKESFPLTVTSAQKNPTAFYLCASKLDRGNYNEQFFGPGTRLTVL.

The V and J genes are TRBV19 and TRBJ1-3; no firm D call. CDR3 length equals 14 residues. Germline lookup yields CDR1 LNHDA and CDR2 SQIVND (reference sequence). Trimming shortened V by 0 bases and J by 4 bases, and 7 bases separated the two germline ends. CDR3 nucleotide sequence: TGTGCCAGTAGTATAGATCGGCGCGGAAACACCATATATTTT. Translated, it gives CASSIDRRGNTIYF.

CDR3 region: CASSGGTENSPLHF. For the CDR3, the DNA is TGTGCCAGCAGTGGAGGGACAGAGAATTCACCCCTCCACTTT. This chain uses TRBV7-2 with TRBJ1-6; 7 nucleotides agree with TRBD1. The junction had 6 bases not matched to a gene; V was cut back by 6 bases and J by 7 bases. Germline V gene lookup returns CDR1 SGHTA and CDR2 FQGNSA. The CDR3 runs to 14 residues.

CDR3: CASSFVQSDTGELFF. CDR3 DNA: TGTGCCAGCAGCTTCGTACAGTCGGACACCGGGGAGCTGTTTTTT. V gene TRBV13 combines with J gene TRBJ2-2; D is unclear. This CDR3 comprises 15 residues. Trimming removed 3 bases at V and 3 bases at J, with 11 bases between. In germline, CDR1 is PRHDT, CDR2 FYEKMQ (reference sequence).

As for this clone: Sequence at one end of the junction differs from germline and may be a read error. This chain joins TRBV4-1 and TRBJ1-1, with a possible D match to TRBD1 (6 bases). The length of the CDR3 is 15 residues. Germline assignment: CDR1 MGHRA and CDR2 YSYEKL. The DNA for the CDR3 is TGCGCCAGCAGCCTGGACAGTATAGAGAACGCTGAAGCTTTCTTT. Translation: CASSLDSIENAEAFF.

The CDR3 nucleotides are TGTGCCAGCAGCCTACACGTGAACACTGAAGCTTTCTTT. It is translated as CASSLHVNTEAFF. The genes are TRBV3-1 (or the pseudogene TRBV3-2) and TRBJ1-1; D gene ambiguous. The CDR3 extends over 13 amino acids. The V end was cut by 4 bases, the J end by 0 bases, with 6 bases between. Germline CDR1 LGHDT, CDR2 YNNKEL (reference sequence).

This chain uses TRBV27 with TRBJ1-5; D is possibly TRBD1 (5 bases). Trimming shortened V by 5 bases and J by 3 bases, and 11 bases separated the two germline ends. The CDR3 sequence is 14 residues long. The germline V gene has CDR1 MNHEY and CDR2 SMNVEV (reference sequence). The CDR3 coding sequence is TGTGCCAGCAGTACTGGGGCAGACAATCAGCCCCAGCATTTT. This encodes CASSTGADNQPQHF.

This chain connects TRBV5-1 to TRBJ2-1; D ambiguous. The CDR3 consists of 13 residues. V dropped 3 bases and J dropped 0 bases, with 4 bases sitting between them. CDR1 and CDR2 from the germline V gene are SGHRS and YFSETQ. CDR3 sequence reads: CASSSDSYNEQFF. CDR3 sequence (DNA): TGCGCCAGCAGCTCGGACTCCTACAATGAGCAGTTCTTC.

This chain connects TRBV6-5 to TRBJ2-5; D perhaps matches TRBD2 (6 bases). V lost 1 base to trimming and J lost 0 bases, with 9 bases between them. CDR1 is MNHEY and CDR2 is SVGAGI in the germline V gene. This CDR3 region has 15 residues. The CDR3 region is CASSYFWGDQETQYF. The CDR3 DNA reads as TGTGCCAGCAGTTACTTCTGGGGGGACCAAGAGACCCAGTACTTC.

V usage is TRBV9 and J usage is TRBJ2-3; maybe TRBD1 (5 bases). CDR1 is SGDLS and CDR2 is YYNGEE in the germline V gene. This CDR3 has 18 residues. V shed 0 bases and J shed 2 bases, with 19 bases lying between them. Here the CDR3 reads CASSVGSVIGALTDTQYF. The CDR3 region has the DNA TGTGCCAGCAGCGTAGGTTCAGTAATAGGGGCCCTCACAGATACGCAGTATTTT.

The V gene is TRBV6-5, the J gene TRBJ2-3; maybe TRBD2 (5 bases). With 6 bases removed from V and 0 bases from J, the gap between germline ends came to 10 bases. This CDR3 contains 14 residues. Germline CDR1 and CDR2: MNHEY and SVGAGI. CDR3 protein: CASRPPSSTDTQYF. As DNA, the CDR3 is TGTGCCAGCAGGCCCCCTAGCAGCACAGATACGCAGTATTTT.

The V call is TRBV12-3 or TRBV12-4, the J call TRBJ1-3; no clear D. V was pared by 5 bases and J by 2 bases, with 7 bases between. The CDR3 spans 13 residues. The CDR3 DNA sequence: TGTGCCAGCAGTCCCCGGACTGGAAACACCATATATTTT. Translating it yields CASSPRTGNTIYF.

The gene calls are TRBV5-1 and TRBJ1-1; D call uncertain. The CDR3 is 13 residues long. The V end lost 0 bases, the J end lost 3 bases, and 6 bases lay between the germline ends. In germline, CDR1 is SGHRS, CDR2 YFSETQ. The DNA of the CDR3 is TGCGCCAGCAGCTTGGCTACGGACACTGAAGCTTTCTTT. Protein product: CASSLATDTEAFF.

This clone was counted only a few times. This chain connects TRBV10-3 to TRBJ1-5; D is unresolved. V lost 3 bases and J 1 base, leaving 10 bases between the germline ends. The CDR3 totals 15 residues. CDR1 is ENHRY, CDR2 SYGVKD, per germline. DNA of the CDR3: TGTGCCATCAGTGAAGGTGGCTGGAGCAATCAGCCCCAGCATTTT. Translated: CAISEGGWSNQPQHF.

The V and J genes are TRBV7-9 and TRBJ1-2; TRBD1 might be the D (6 bases). Trimming removed 5 bases at V and 4 bases at J, with 17 bases between. CDR3 length: 15 residues. Germline values: CDR1 SEHNR, CDR2 FQNEAQ (reference sequence). In DNA, the CDR3 is TGTGCCAGCAGCCCATGGGCCAGGGGTGGCTATGGCTACACCTTC. This gives the protein CASSPWARGGYGYTF.

J is TRBJ2-3 and V is TRBV6-2 or TRBV6-3; D is perhaps TRBD2 (5 bases). The CDR3 length is 14 residues. Germline CDR1 is MNHEY and CDR2 is SVGEGT. V shed 4 bases and J shed 2 bases, with 10 bases lying between them. The CDR3 region is CASSSGGPTDTQYF. For the CDR3, the DNA is TGTGCCAGCAGTTCTGGAGGACCCACAGATACGCAGTATTTT.

On this clone itself: Other DNA sequences in this specimen translate into the identical CDR3. The rearrangement links TRBV7-3 to TRBJ2-2; D gene ambiguous. Germline loops: CDR1 SGHTA, CDR2 FQGTGA. CDR3 length: 18 amino acids. Trimming stripped 4 bases from V and 0 bases from J, with 18 bases between. Here the CDR3 reads CASSSLGQLIPNTGELFF. DNA of the CDR3: TGTGCCAGCAGCTCCCTCGGGCAGCTTATACCGAACACCGGGGAGCTGTTTTTT.

This sequence joins TRBV6-5 and TRBJ1-1, with D perhaps TRBD1 (6 bases). CDR3 length: 14 residues. Germline loops: CDR1 MNHEY, CDR2 SVGAGI. The V gene lost 8 bases and the J gene lost 3 bases, with 16 bases spanning the gap. CDR3 in amino acids: CASETGSAYTEAFF. For the CDR3, the DNA is TGTGCCAGCGAAACAGGGTCGGCGTACACTGAAGCTTTCTTT.

J is TRBJ1-5 and V is TRBV7-9, with 8 bases identical to TRBD1. The CDR3 spans 17 residues. Germline V gives CDR1 SEHNR, CDR2 FQNEAQ (reference sequence). The ends lost 1 base at V and 2 bases at J; junction bases unmatched: 7. CDR3 in DNA: TGTGCCAGCAGCTTAGAGGTGGCAGGGGGCGGCAATCAGCCCCAGCATTTT. This codes for CASSLEVAGGGNQPQHF. The full variable domain, in which reference TRBV7-9 and TRBJ1-5 provide the parts outside the CDR3, is DTGVSQNPRHKITKRGQNVTFRCDPISEHNRLYWYRQTLGQGPEFLTYFQNEAQLEKSRLLSDRFSAERPKGSFSTLEIQRTEQGDSAMYLCASSLEVAGGGNQPQHFGDGTRLSIL.